This TCR beta chain was sequenced in a study of CD4 T cell repertoires in COVID-19. Turning to the study itself: CFSE-low cells expanded roughly 10 days with IL-2, then restimulated with other coronavirus spikes.

Study conclusions and caveats: Several top expanded SARS-CoV-2-reactive clonotypes were shared by two or three memory subsets. Between roughly 6.5 and 27% of SARS-CoV-2 clonotypes also appeared in SARS-CoV and/or HKU1 spike cultures.

There are 15 residues in the CDR3. Germline CDR1 and CDR2: SGHRS and YFSETQ. After removal of 7 bases from V and 4 bases from J, the junction contained 9 bases not matched to a gene. A word on this clone: Antigen unknown.

Using immunoSEQ multiplex PCR, the repertoire was profiled, and TCRdb retains in-frame clones only, with some absent. The sample contains tens of thousands of clones, roughly 87% of which appear only once. Sequencing was done directly on freshly isolated, uncultured memory T cells. Material: central memory CD4+ T cells from blood, obtained before the COVID-19 pandemic. V gene TRBV5-1 combines with J gene TRBJ2-3, with 10 bases fitting TRBD2. The receptor was derived from a human donor who had COVID-19. In DNA, the CDR3 is TGCGCCAGCGGAGAAGCGGGGGGGCTGGCAGATACGCAGTATTTT. This codes for CASGEAGGLADTQYF.